Below, 4 T cell receptor beta chains from the same sample are listed, as sequenced in a study of early T cells in non-severe SARS-CoV-2 infection. TCRdb fed the 5' RACE reads into MiXCR, producing one record per CDR3 protein. The table includes tens of thousands of distinct CDR3 sequences, about 8% detected once. This specimen was whole blood, taken at baseline. Every receptor here comes from an adult who was a healthcare worker with PCR-confirmed SARS-CoV-2 infection or an uninfected control (not recorded which).

This clonotype has only a few counts. This chain joins TRBV24-1 and TRBJ1-5; TRBD1 matches 9 bases. Germline V gene sequence: CDR1 KGHDR, CDR2 SFDVKD. V was pared by 7 bases and J by 0 bases, with 3 bases of the junction left unmatched. The CDR3 extends over 15 amino acids. The CDR3 region has the DNA TGTGCCACCAGCGGGACAGGGTATAGCAATCAGCCCCAGCATTTT. Protein: CATSGTGYSNQPQHF.

This clonotype has more than one count but fewer than ten. The genes are TRBV27 and TRBJ2-7, with D possibly being TRBD1 (5 bases). The CDR3 extends over 15 amino acids. CDR1 is MNHEY and CDR2 is SMNVEV in the germline V gene (reference sequence). The ends were cut back, 6 bases at V and 0 bases at J, with 15 bases in the middle. The CDR3 region is CASSPDRKFSYEQYF. DNA for the CDR3: TGTGCCAGCAGCCCCGACAGAAAATTCTCCTACGAGCAGTACTTC.

This clonotype was detected ten times or more. The chain uses TRBV12-3 or TRBV12-4 and TRBJ2-5; D is unresolved. CDR3 length: 14 residues. With 1 base removed from V and 2 bases from J, the gap between germline ends came to 8 bases. This CDR3 is CASSLGTEQETQYF. In nucleotides, the CDR3 is TGTGCCAGCAGTTTAGGCACAGAGCAAGAGACCCAGTACTTC.

This clonotype was seen many times. The chain employs TRBV25-1 and TRBJ1-2; D gene ambiguous. The CDR3 totals 13 residues. Germline V lookup: CDR1 MGHDK, CDR2 SYGVNS. Trimming removed 1 base from V and 2 bases from J, with 5 bases in between. The CDR3 loop is CASSESRNYGYTF. The CDR3 DNA reads as TGTGCCAGCAGTGAATCCCGGAACTATGGCTACACCTTC.